Below, 10 T cell receptor beta chains from the same sample are listed, as sequenced in a study of T-cell memory formation after mild COVID-19. TCRdb re-analysed the 5' RACE reads in MiXCR, keeping a single row per CDR3 protein. This table has about 430,000 distinct CDR3 sequences, 20% to 25% appearing once. Source material: PBMCs or a T cell subset sorted from them (not recorded which). The origin of the receptors is an adult woman who had mild COVID-19 (a few samples of this study predate the infection). Cell type and time point are not known.

This clonotype was recorded at least ten times. The CDR3 sequence: CASSSGFYEQYF. The CDR3 DNA reads as TGTGCCAGCAGCTCAGGGTTCTACGAGCAGTACTTC. This sequence joins TRBV7-9 and TRBJ2-7; maybe TRBD1 (5 bases). Germline CDR1 and CDR2: SEHNR and FQNEAQ (reference sequence). The CDR3 runs 12 residues. Between the trimmed V and J ends, which lost 4 bases and 3 bases, there was a span of 7 bases.

The rearrangement links TRBV18 to TRBJ1-2; TRBD1 matches 9 bases. Trimming took 4 bases from V and 10 from J; bases not matched to a gene: 4. In germline, CDR1 is KGHSH, CDR2 LQKENI. There are 12 residues in the CDR3. The CDR3 nucleotides are TGTGCCAGCTCACGGGACAGGGTTGACTACACCTTC. Protein sequence: CASSRDRVDYTF. Full variable domain (missing parts from reference TRBV18 and TRBJ1-2): NAGVMQNPRHLVRRRGQEARLRCSPMKGHSHVYWYRQLPEEGLKFMVYLQKENIIDESGMPKERFSAEFPKEGPSILRIQQVVRGDSAAYFCASSRDRVDYTFGSGTRLTVV.

The gene calls are TRBV7-3 and TRBJ2-7, with D possibly being TRBD2 (6 bases). Trimming stripped 4 bases from V and 1 base from J, with 17 bases between. The CDR3 is made up of 16 amino acids. Germline values: CDR1 SGHTA, CDR2 FQGTGA. CDR3 in amino acids: CASSYGGGAPSYEQYF. CDR3 DNA sequence: TGTGCCAGCAGCTACGGCGGAGGGGCCCCTTCCTACGAGCAGTACTTC.

This clonotype was recorded a few times. The chain employs TRBV7-2 and TRBJ2-3; D perhaps matches TRBD2 (5 bases). Trimming left V 3 bases short and J 2 bases short, with 9 bases between. The CDR3 is made up of 14 amino acids. Germline CDR1 and CDR2: SGHTA and FQGNSA. CDR3 amino acids: CASSFSSTTDTQYF. The CDR3 DNA is TGTGCCAGCAGCTTTTCTAGCACCACAGATACGCAGTATTTT.

The chain employs TRBV4-1 and TRBJ2-5; a possible D gene is TRBD1 (5 bases). The V gene's germline CDR1 is MGHRA and CDR2 YSYEKL. V lost 4 bases to trimming and J lost 3 bases, with 12 bases between them. The CDR3 totals 14 residues. The CDR3 region is CASSPSTGEETQYF. The CDR3 DNA sequence: TGCGCCAGCAGCCCTTCTACAGGAGAAGAGACCCAGTACTTC.

The CDR3 DNA reads TGTGCCAGCAGTGAGCCTGGCAGGCGATCAAACTATGGCTACACCTTC. Protein: CASSEPGRRSNYGYTF. The V call is TRBV2, the J call TRBJ1-2, with D unclear. Germline loops: CDR1 SNHLY, CDR2 FYNNEI. The CDR3 is 16 amino acids. Deletions cut 3 bases from V and 2 bases from J, with 16 bases between.

The chain has TRBV6-5 and TRBJ2-7; no firm D call. Germline CDR1 reads MNHEY; CDR2 reads SVGAGI. Deletions cut 0 bases from V and 2 bases from J, with 8 bases between. CDR3 length equals 14 residues. The CDR3: CASSYSVGPYEQYF. The CDR3, as DNA: TGTGCCAGCAGTTACTCGGTCGGACCCTACGAGCAGTACTTC.

The rearrangement links TRBV14 to TRBJ1-4; D not certain. V was cut by 4 bases and J by 5 bases, with 14 bases left in between. Germline CDR1 SGHDN, CDR2 FVKESK. The length of the CDR3 is 15 residues. CDR3 sequence: CASSRGRGVNEKLFF. In DNA, the CDR3 is TGTGCCAGCAGCCGTGGACGGGGAGTGAATGAAAAACTGTTTTTT. The full variable domain, its missing parts supplied by reference TRBV14 and TRBJ1-4, is EAGVTQFPSHSVIEKGQTVTLRCDPISGHDNLYWYRRVMGKEIKFLLHFVKESKQDESGMPNNRFLAERTGGTYSTLKVQPAELEDSGVYFCASSRGRGVNEKLFFGSGTQLSVL.

The chain is built from TRBV5-1 and TRBJ2-5; 8 bases are shared with TRBD2. The CDR3 covers 14 residues. V dropped 0 bases and J dropped 6; count of bases not matched to a gene: 4. From germline, CDR1 is SGHRS and CDR2 YFSETQ. The CDR3 loop is CASSLAERGQTQYF. The CDR3 region has the DNA TGCGCCAGCAGCTTGGCCGAGCGGGGGCAGACCCAGTACTTC.

This chain uses TRBV7-2 with TRBJ2-1; TRBD2 might be the D (5 bases). Per germline, CDR1 SGHTA and CDR2 FQGNSA. The CDR3 is 14 amino acids. The germline V and J ends were trimmed by 9 bases and 2 bases, with 14 bases remaining between them. CDR3 DNA sequence: TGTGCCAGTAATCCGGGAACCACCTACAATGAGCAGTTCTTC. Its protein product is CASNPGTTYNEQFF.